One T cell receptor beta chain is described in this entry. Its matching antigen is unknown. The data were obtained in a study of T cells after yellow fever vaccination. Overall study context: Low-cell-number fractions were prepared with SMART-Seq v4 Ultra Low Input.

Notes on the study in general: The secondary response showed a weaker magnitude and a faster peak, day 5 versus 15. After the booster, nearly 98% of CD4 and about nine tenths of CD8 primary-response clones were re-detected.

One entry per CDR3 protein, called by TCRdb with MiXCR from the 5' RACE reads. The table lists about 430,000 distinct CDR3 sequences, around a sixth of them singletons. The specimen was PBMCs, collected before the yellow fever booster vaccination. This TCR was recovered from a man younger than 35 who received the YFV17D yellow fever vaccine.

The CDR3 loop is CAWRKGGDTQYF. CDR3 bases: TGTGCCTGGAGGAAGGGAGGAGATACGCAGTATTTT. The chain employs TRBV30 and TRBJ2-3, with a tentative D call TRBD2 (6 bases). The CDR3 is made up of 12 amino acids. Germline CDR1 and CDR2: GTSNPN and SVGIG (reference sequence). The germline V and J ends were trimmed by 3 bases and 5 bases, with 9 bases remaining between them.